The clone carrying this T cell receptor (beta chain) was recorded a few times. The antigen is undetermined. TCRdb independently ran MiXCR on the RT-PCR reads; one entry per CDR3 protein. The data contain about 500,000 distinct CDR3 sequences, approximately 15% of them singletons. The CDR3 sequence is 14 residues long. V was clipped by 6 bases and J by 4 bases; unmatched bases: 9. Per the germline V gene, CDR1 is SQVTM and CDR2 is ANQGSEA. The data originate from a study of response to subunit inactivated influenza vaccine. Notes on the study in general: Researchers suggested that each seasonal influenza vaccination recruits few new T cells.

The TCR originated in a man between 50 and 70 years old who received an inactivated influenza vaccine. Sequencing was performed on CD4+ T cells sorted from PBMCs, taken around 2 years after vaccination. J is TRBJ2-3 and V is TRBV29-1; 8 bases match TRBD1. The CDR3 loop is CSVNRDRSPDTQYF. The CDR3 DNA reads TGCAGCGTAAACCGGGACAGGAGTCCAGATACGCAGTATTTT.